The next 30 T cell receptor delta chains were all read from a single sample in a study of γδ T cells in repeated Plasmodium falciparum infection. TCRdb reprocessed the multiplex PCR reads through CATT. Of about 89,000 delta-chain clones detected, roughly 1.4% appear once; the ten largest clones hold just under 9%. Vgamma9/Vdelta2+ and Vdelta2-negative gammadelta T cells were flow-sorted from PBMC for bulk sequencing. The sample taken for sequencing was gamma-delta T cells from blood. The source of these receptors is a pool of human donors (malaria-infected and uninfected, not separated).

In the case of this clone: The TCRdb protein comes from a much larger clone and disagrees with this DNA's translation at residue 4, likely due to a read error; the protein given here is derived from the DNA. The V and J genes are TRDV2 and TRDJ1, with 8 bases fitting TRDD3. TCRdb supplies no J gene; here it was assigned by aligning the nucleotide sequence to germline. There are 19 residues in the CDR3. The germline V gene has CDR1 GEAIGNYY and CDR2 EKD. This CDR3 is CACVTVGDPPRRRTDKLIF. CDR3 nucleotides: TGTGCCTGTGTCACCGTGGGGGATCCCCCTCGGAGGAGGACCGATAAACTCATCTTT.

At least ten counts were recorded for this clone. The same CDR3 can be traced to other DNA sequences in this sample. V and J are TRDV2 and TRDJ2; 10 positions match TRDD3. Germline V gives CDR1 GEAIGNYY, CDR2 EKD. V lost 3 bases to trimming and J lost 0 bases; unmatched junction nucleotides: 12. The CDR3 has 19 amino acids. CDR3 region: CACDPIGVGDTPLTAQLFF. The CDR3 DNA sequence: TGTGCCTGTGACCCCATAGGGGTGGGGGATACACCTTTGACAGCACAACTCTTCTTT.

Many counts were recorded for this clone. This likely stems from a read error, as it lies one base from a far larger clone. The same CDR3 can be traced to other DNA sequences in this sample. J is TRDJ1 and V is TRDV2; 10 bases are shared with TRDD3. This CDR3 is built from 18 residues. CDR1 is GEAIGNYY and CDR2 is EKD in the germline V gene. In DNA form, the CDR3 reads TGCGCCTGTGACCCCCTTACTGGGGGATCCCCCGACACCGATAAACTCATCTTT. This codes for CACDPLTGGSPDTDKLIF.

Worth noting for this clone: The DNA is omitted, as the CDR3 cannot be located on it reliably, and the CDR3 follows TCRdb's listing. The chain is built from TRDV2 and TRDJ1; the D call TRDD3 from the table was never checked on the DNA. With termini counted, the CDR3 has 28 amino acids. CDR1 and CDR2 from the germline V gene are GEAIGNYY and EKD. The CDR3 is CSVKGEAIGNYCACDTVGTGGYTDKLIF.

About this clone: Translating this DNA gives a protein that differs at residue 3 from the TCRdb one, which belongs to a much larger clone; a read error is likely, and the protein shown is this translation. This chain connects TRDV2 to TRDJ1, with 7 bases fitting TRDD3. CDR1 is GEAIGNYY and CDR2 is EKD in the germline V gene. This CDR3 region has 19 residues. CDR3 in amino acids: CASDTILAGDKIHTDKLIF. The CDR3 DNA reads as TGTGCCAGTGACACAATACTGGCAGGGGATAAAATCCACACCGATAAACTCATCTTT.

This sequence joins TRDV1 and TRDJ1; tentatively, D is TRDD3 (6 bases). No J segment appears in TCRdb, so it was assigned here by matching the sequence to germline. V was shortened by 0 bases and J by 0 bases, with 26 bases between the two germline ends. Germline V CDR1 and CDR2: TSWWSYY, QGS. The CDR3 has 21 amino acids. The chain's CDR3 is CALGELWGLGSPGRDTDKLIF. The CDR3, as DNA: TGTGCTCTTGGGGAACTATGGGGACTGGGTTCCCCAGGCCGAGACACCGATAAACTCATCTTT.

Regarding this clone: TCRdb shows a much larger clone's protein in place of this DNA's translation, and the two differ at residue 9, likely through a read error; the protein shown is translated from the DNA. The rearrangement links TRDV1 to TRDJ2; TRDD3 matches at 13 bases. Assignment of the J gene here rests on matching the DNA to germline, because TCRdb gives none. V lost 7 bases and J lost 2; bases outside the gene matches: 19. The germline V gene has CDR1 TSWWSYY and CDR2 QGS. The CDR3 has 21 amino acids. CDR3 in DNA: TGTGCTCTTGTGGGGGCCCTACTCGTACTGGGGGATACGCTGTTGACAGCACAACTCTTCTTT. This codes for CALVGALLVLGDTLLTAQLFF.

Many counts were recorded for this clone. At the DNA level, this CDR3 is encoded by other sequences in the same sample as well. V and J are TRDV1 and TRDJ1, with TRDD2 as a possible D gene (6 bases). In germline, CDR1 is TSWWSYY, CDR2 QGS. Trimming removed 3 bases from V and 0 bases from J, with 14 bases in between. The CDR3 is 16 amino acids. CDR3 nucleotides: TGTGCTCTTGGGGACTACTGCCTTCCACACACCGATAAACTCATCTTT. It yields the protein CALGDYCLPHTDKLIF.

A word on this clone: This DNA's translation differs at residue 14 from TCRdb's protein, which comes from a much larger clone; a read error is likely, and the protein shown is translated from the DNA. The chain links TRAV38-2/DV8 to TRDJ1; either TRDD2 or TRDD3 may supply D (8 bases each). The germline V and J ends were trimmed by 1 base and 0 bases, with 28 bases remaining between them. Looked up from germline, CDR1 is TSESDYY and CDR2 is QEAYKQQN. The CDR3 extends over 21 amino acids. CDR3 nucleotide sequence: TGTGCTTATAGGAGCCACTTCCTACATCGGGGATACTCCTCTTACACCGATAAACTCATCTTT. This codes for CAYRSHFLHRGYSSYTDKLIF.

Remarks on this clone: The protein in TCRdb stems from a much larger clone and differs at residue 11 from this DNA's translation, likely a read error; here the protein is translated from the DNA. The gene calls are TRDV2 and TRDJ1; 12 bases align to TRDD3. Germline V CDR1 and CDR2: GEAIGNYY, EKD. J gave up 0 bases and V 1 base, and 5 bases lay outside the gene matches. The CDR3 is 17 residues long. The DNA of the CDR3 is TGTGCCTGTGACACTCTGGGGGATACGGAATACACCGATAAACTCATCTTT. Residues: CACDTLGDTEYTDKLIF.

Only a few counts were recorded for this clone. The protein recorded in TCRdb matches a much larger clone and deviates from this DNA's translation at residue 8, suggesting a read error; the protein here is obtained by translating the DNA. The V call is TRDV1, the J call TRDJ1; 8 bases are shared with TRDD3. Since TCRdb gives no J gene, matching the DNA to germline was used here to assign it. The CDR3 is 19 residues long. CDR1 and CDR2 (germline): TSWWSYY, QGS. J lost 0 bases, V lost 6 bases, and 18 bases had no gene match. DNA of the CDR3: TGTGCTCTTGGCCGTAGGCAACCCTGGGGGACATTAGACACCGATAAACTCATCTTT. It translates to CALGRRQPWGTLDTDKLIF.

This clone was recorded at least ten times. Different DNA sequences within this sample yield the same CDR3. The chain carries TRDV2 and TRDJ1; 9 nucleotides match TRDD2. The germline V gene has CDR1 GEAIGNYY and CDR2 EKD. Losses at the gene ends were 3 bases for V and 1 base for J; bases not matched to a gene: 17. The CDR3 consists of 19 residues. CDR3 in amino acids: CACDPSYHLGRMSTDKLIF. Written as DNA, the CDR3 is TGTGCCTGTGACCCTTCCTACCACTTGGGCCGTATGAGCACCGATAAACTCATCTTT.

For this clone: With a far larger clone one base away, a read error is the likely cause. Distinct nucleotide sequences in the sample also encode this CDR3. The V and J genes are TRDV2 and TRDJ3, with 9 bases aligning to TRDD3. Per germline, CDR1 GEAIGNYY and CDR2 EKD. The length of the CDR3 is 18 residues. V trimming: 1 base; J trimming: 2 bases; junction bases outside the gene matches: 5. The CDR3 bases are TGTGCCTGTGACACGCTTGGGGATACGCCCTGGGACACCCGACAGATGTTTTTC. Translation: CACDTLGDTPWDTRQMFF.

On this clone: A read error is likely here: a far larger clone is one base away. The sample holds other DNA sequences that translate to the same CDR3. As DNA, the CDR3 is TGTGCTCTTGGAGTTAACCACTGGGGGATAGGCACCGATAAACTCATCTTT. This gives the protein CALGVNHWGIGTDKLIF. The rearrangement joins TRDV1 to TRDJ1; 11 bases agree with TRDD3. Since TCRdb gives no J gene, matching the DNA to germline was used here to assign it. This CDR3 is built from 17 residues. CDR1 is TSWWSYY, CDR2 QGS, per germline. V trimming: 6 bases; J trimming: 1 base; junction bases outside the gene matches: 10.

Comment on this clone: This likely reflects a read error, since a far larger clone is one base away. Different DNA sequences within this sample yield the same CDR3. V and J are TRDV2 and TRDJ3; weak D call: TRDD3 (5 bases). Per germline, CDR1 GEAIGNYY and CDR2 EKD. The CDR3 runs to 21 residues. The CDR3 DNA sequence: TGTGCCTGTGACACGCAAGAGTCAAATGGGGTTCACTCCTGGGACACGCGACAGATGTTTTTC. It is translated as CACDTQESNGVHSWDTRQMFF.

This clone was found a few times. The TCRdb protein comes from a much larger clone and disagrees with this DNA's translation at residue 12, likely due to a read error; the protein given here is derived from the DNA. V usage is TRDV1 and J usage is TRDJ1; D unresolved. As TCRdb names no J gene, one was assigned here on the basis of a DNA match to germline. Between the trimmed V and J ends, which lost 1 base and 0 bases, there was a span of 18 bases. The CDR3 consists of 18 residues. Per the germline V gene, CDR1 is TSWWSYY and CDR2 is QGS. CDR3 nucleotides: TGTGCTCTTGGGGAACGTACGTTTGGACCGATGCACACCGATAAACTCATCTTT. Translation: CALGERTFGPMHTDKLIF.

This clone was observed many times. A far larger clone is one nucleotide away, so this likely arose from a read error. V gene TRDV2 combines with J gene TRDJ3; TRDD3 matches at 9 bases. Germline CDR1 and CDR2: GEAIGNYY and EKD. The CDR3 loop spans 17 amino acids. V lost 3 bases to trimming and J lost 1 base; unmatched junction nucleotides: 3. CDR3 protein: CACDPTGGSWDTRQMFF. In DNA form, the CDR3 reads TGTGCCTGTGACCCTACTGGGGGATCCTGGGACACCCGACAGATGTTTTTC.

This clone turned up a few times. The protein recorded in TCRdb matches a much larger clone and deviates from this DNA's translation at residue 18, suggesting a read error; the protein here is obtained by translating the DNA. The rearrangement links TRDV2 to TRDJ3; 13 bases are a match to TRDD3. Here the J gene was assigned by germline matching of the DNA, as TCRdb has none. Germline V lookup: CDR1 GEAIGNYY, CDR2 EKD. The CDR3 has 24 amino acids. The CDR3 nucleotides are TGTGCCTGTGAAAAAGGGGGTACTGGGGGATACGCGATAACCAGCTCCTGGAACACCCGACAGATGTTTTTC. This gives the protein CACEKGGTGGYAITSSWNTRQMFF.

A few counts support this clone. The protein held in TCRdb is that of a much larger clone and does not match this DNA's translation at residue 13, likely because of a read error; the protein shown is translated from the DNA. The J gene is TRDJ1, the V gene TRDV1; possibly TRDD3 for D (7 bases). The germline V gene has CDR1 TSWWSYY and CDR2 QGS. Trimming pared 4 bases from V and 0 bases from J, leaving 30 bases between. This CDR3 is 21 amino acids long. The CDR3 DNA sequence: TGTGCTCTTGGGGCCGACCCTTCCCGTGTACTGGGGTATACCCACACCGATAAACTCATCTTT. Translating it yields CALGADPSRVLGYTHTDKLIF.

To note about this clone: A far larger clone differs by one base, so this is likely a read error. Within the sample, other DNA sequences also encode this same CDR3. The J gene is TRDJ3, the V gene TRDV2, with D possibly being TRDD3 (5 bases). The J gene comes from matching the DNA to germline here; TCRdb lacks it. CDR3 size: 16 residues. Per germline, CDR1 GEAIGNYY and CDR2 EKD. The CDR3 nucleotides are TGTGCCTGTGACGGGTGGGGCTCCTGGGACACCCGGCAGATGTTTTTC. Its protein is CACDGWGSWDTRQMFF.

This clone was counted only a few times. TCRdb's entry gives the protein of a much larger clone, which mismatches this DNA's translation at residue 13, likely from a read error; the protein reported here is translated from the DNA. The J gene is TRDJ1, the V gene TRDV1, with a weak D call TRDD3 (6 bases). TCRdb lists no J gene, so it was determined here by aligning the DNA to germline. CDR1 is TSWWSYY and CDR2 is QGS in the germline V gene. The CDR3 sequence is 20 residues long. The V and J ends lost 5 bases and 0 bases respectively, with 28 bases between them. CDR3 nucleotides: TGTGCTCTTGGGACCATCTTTGCCGGGGGAGGTTACCGGTACACCGATAAACTCATCTTT. As protein: CALGTIFAGGGYRYTDKLIF.

Of note for this clone: The TCRdb protein, from a much larger clone, departs from this DNA's translation at residue 5, likely by read error; the protein shown derives from the DNA. The rearrangement links TRDV1 to TRDJ1, with D perhaps given as TRDD2 or TRDD3 (5 bases each). TCRdb offers no J gene call, so here the DNA was matched to germline to obtain one. The CDR3 spans 16 residues. Germline CDR1 reads TSWWSYY; CDR2 reads QGS. With 4 bases removed from V and 5 bases from J, the gap between germline ends came to 20 bases. The CDR3: CALGGGPFLLIDKLIF. The CDR3 DNA reads TGTGCTCTTGGGGGGGGGCCGTTCCTTCTTATTGATAAACTCATCTTT.

There are many counts of this clone. Distinct nucleotide sequences in the sample also encode this CDR3. As DNA, the CDR3 is TGTGCCTGTGACACGTACTGGGGGATAAGCTCCTGGGACACCCGACAGATGTTTTTC. Its protein is CACDTYWGISSWDTRQMFF. The rearrangement links TRDV2 to TRDJ3; 11 bases fit TRDD3. Trimming removed 1 base from V and 0 bases from J; junction bases left unmatched: 4. The CDR3 length is 19 residues. Looked up from germline, CDR1 is GEAIGNYY and CDR2 is EKD.

This clone was found a few times. The TCRdb protein comes from a much larger clone and disagrees with this DNA's translation at residue 17, likely due to a read error; the protein given here is derived from the DNA. The J gene is uncalled and the V gene is TRDV1; TRDD3, the table's D call, was not compared with the DNA. Germline V gives CDR1 TSWWSYY, CDR2 QGS. The CDR3 is 19 amino acids. The CDR3 loop reads CALGERHRLLWGIGWGPIF. CDR3 bases: TGTGCTCTTGGGGAACGCCATCGACTTCTCTGGGGGATAGGTTGGGGACCCATCTTT.

This clone was counted a few times. TCRdb shows a much larger clone's protein in place of this DNA's translation, and the two differ at residue 8, likely through a read error; the protein shown is translated from the DNA. This rearrangement joins TRDV2 to TRDJ1; no definite D call. Matching the DNA to germline supplied the J gene, which TCRdb does not give. Deletions cut 2 bases from V and 0 bases from J, with 9 bases between. The germline gives CDR1 GEAIGNYY, CDR2 EKD. The CDR3 totals 14 residues. The CDR3 here is CACDRGYDTDKLIF. Written as DNA, the CDR3 is TGTGCCTGTGACAGAGGGTACGACACCGATAAACTCATCTTT.

Concerning this clone itself: It differs at one base from a far larger clone, so likely a read error. The same CDR3 arises from other DNA sequences in this sample as well. This chain links TRDV1 with TRDJ3; TRDD3 might be the D (5 bases). No J gene is reported in TCRdb; it was inferred here by comparing the DNA with germline. The V end was cut by 2 bases, the J end by 0 bases, with 8 bases between. Germline assignment: CDR1 TSWWSYY and CDR2 QGS. The CDR3 sequence is 17 residues long. For the CDR3, the DNA is TGTGCTCTTGGGGAAGGGGGGTACTCCTGGGACACCCGACAGATGTTTTTC. Its translation is CALGEGGYSWDTRQMFF.

A word on this clone: This DNA translates differently at residue 15 from the TCRdb protein, which is that of a much larger clone; a read error is likely, and the protein shown is the DNA's own translation. V is TRDV2 and J is TRDJ1; 11 bases fit TRDD3. The J gene, absent from TCRdb, was called here by matching the DNA to germline. Germline values: CDR1 GEAIGNYY, CDR2 EKD. The CDR3 extends over 19 amino acids. CDR3 in amino acids: CACDTVGGGYVGYTEKLIF. CDR3 in DNA: TGTGCCTGTGACACCGTAGGTGGGGGATACGTGGGGTACACCGAAAAACTCATCTTT.

This clone was found many times. Other DNA sequences in this specimen translate into the identical CDR3. The chain has TRDV2 and TRDJ1; 9 bases align to TRDD3. The V and J ends lost 2 bases and 0 bases, in that order; junction bases with no gene match: 9. The CDR3 runs 17 residues. Per the germline V gene, CDR1 is GEAIGNYY and CDR2 is EKD. The DNA of the CDR3 is TGTGCCTGTGACAAGGGGATACGCGCCGGGTACACCGATAAACTCATCTTT. Translation gives CACDKGIRAGYTDKLIF.

This clone was picked up many times. Distinct nucleotide sequences in the sample also encode this CDR3. The chain couples TRDV1 to TRDJ1; no clear D. In germline, CDR1 is TSWWSYY, CDR2 QGS. The CDR3 is 14 residues long. Trimming removed 4 bases at V and 0 bases at J, with 9 bases between. Here the CDR3 DNA reads TGTGCTCTTGGGGTCCCCCGGGACACCGATAAACTCATCTTT. Its translation: CALGVPRDTDKLIF.

This clone was seen a handful of times. The protein given by TCRdb reflects a much larger clone and differs at residue 14 from this DNA's translation, likely from a read error; the protein shown is the DNA's translation. The V gene is given as TRDV1, and no J gene call is available. CDR3 length: 16 residues. Germline V CDR1 and CDR2: TSWWSYY, QGS. The DNA of the CDR3 is TGTGCTCTTGGGGCCCCCGGGGGCTTCCAGGGTTATAAACCCATCTTT. Protein: CALGAPGGFQGYKPIF.